Listed below are T cell receptor beta chains from one sample, sequenced in a study of Ad26.COV2.S vaccination and SARS-CoV-2 variants. This table comes from immunoSEQ multiplex PCR, and its TCRdb copy is limited to in-frame clones, with some not included. Of about 470,000 clones listed, about 92% are singletons. Sequenced here: peripheral blood, sampled in a trial of Ad26.COV2.S vaccine versus placebo. These receptors were collected from a person aged 18 to 59 who received the Ad26.COV2.S COVID-19 vaccine or a placebo. The CDR3 runs from the conserved cysteine through the conserved F or W. Fields, in order: V gene, J gene, CDR3 protein.

TRBV28	TRBJ2-2	CASSAPGLPNTGELFF
TRBV14	TRBJ1-2	CASSQHLGTVDNYGYTF
TRBV30	TRBJ2-2	CAWSRGRENTGELFF
TRBV18	TRBJ1-4	CASSPPGQLDEKLFF
TRBV15	TRBJ1-6	CATSRAGSLNSPLHF
TRBV7-2	TRBJ1-5	CASSLMLRDNQPQHF
TRBV19	TRBJ1-5	CASRGGRPNQPQHF
TRBV27	TRBJ1-6	CASSAGRSLHF
TRBV6-5	TRBJ2-2	CASRSDRAGELFF
TRBV25-1	TRBJ2-2	CASSDPGAGTGELFF
TRBV28	TRBJ2-7	CASSFGVDYEQYF
TRBV28	TRBJ1-6	CASSGQVNSPLHF
TRBV5-1	TRBJ2-6	CASSLVSGTTAGANVLTF
TRBV6-1	TRBJ2-7	CASSEPGLAGAYEQYF
TRBV27	TRBJ2-7	CASSRDRGTYEQYF
TRBV6-1	TRBJ1-6	CASSEELGGYNSPLHF
TRBV4-1	TRBJ1-6	CASSQKGGTYSPLHF
TRBV4-1	TRBJ2-7	CASSQGRGPYEQYF
TRBV7-9	TRBJ2-1	CASSLPGTGELNEQFF
TRBV27	TRBJ2-5	CASRGLAGGETQYF
TRBV20-1	TRBJ2-5	CSASIVGLAGGQETQYF
TRBV3-1/TRBV3-2	TRBJ1-1	CASSLRTGRNTEAFF
TRBV7-2	TRBJ2-1	CASSLAGLAGDEQFF
TRBV28	TRBJ2-3	CASVRDTLTDTQYF
TRBV5-1	TRBJ1-2	CASSLGDRANYGYTF
TRBV19	TRBJ2-1	CASSMGASVHEQFF
TRBV6-2/TRBV6-3	TRBJ2-2	CASSYNRHTGELFF
TRBV7-2	TRBJ1-2	CASSLANRVYGYTF
TRBV19	TRBJ2-1	CASSIELASYNEQFF
TRBV5-1	TRBJ1-3	CASSLVGLGSGNTIYF